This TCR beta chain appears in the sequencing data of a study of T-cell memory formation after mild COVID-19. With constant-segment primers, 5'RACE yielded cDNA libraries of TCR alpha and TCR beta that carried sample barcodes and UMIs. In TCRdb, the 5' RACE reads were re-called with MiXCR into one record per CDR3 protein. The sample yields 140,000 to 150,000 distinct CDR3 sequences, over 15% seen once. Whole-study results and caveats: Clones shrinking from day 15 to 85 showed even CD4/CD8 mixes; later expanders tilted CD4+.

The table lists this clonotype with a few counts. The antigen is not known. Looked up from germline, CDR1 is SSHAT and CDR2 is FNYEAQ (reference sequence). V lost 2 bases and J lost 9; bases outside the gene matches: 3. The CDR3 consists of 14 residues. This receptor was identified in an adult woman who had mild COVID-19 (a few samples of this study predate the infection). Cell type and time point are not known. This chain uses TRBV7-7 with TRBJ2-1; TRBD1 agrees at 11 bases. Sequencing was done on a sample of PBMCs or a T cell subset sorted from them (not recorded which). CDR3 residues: CASSLQGQGAEQFF. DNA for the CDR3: TGTGCCAGCAGCTTACAAGGACAGGGGGCTGAGCAGTTCTTC.